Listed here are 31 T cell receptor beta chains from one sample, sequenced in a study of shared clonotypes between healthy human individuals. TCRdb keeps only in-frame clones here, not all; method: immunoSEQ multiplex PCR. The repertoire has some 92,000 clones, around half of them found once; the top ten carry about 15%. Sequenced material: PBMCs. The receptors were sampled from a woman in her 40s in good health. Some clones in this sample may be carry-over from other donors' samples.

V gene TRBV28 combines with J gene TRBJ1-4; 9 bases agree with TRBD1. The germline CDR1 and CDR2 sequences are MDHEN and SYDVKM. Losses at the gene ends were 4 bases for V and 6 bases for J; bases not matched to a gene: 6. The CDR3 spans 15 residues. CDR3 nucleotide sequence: TGTGCCAGCAGTTACGAGACAGGGGGAGATGAAAAACTGTTTTTT. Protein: CASSYETGGDEKLFF.

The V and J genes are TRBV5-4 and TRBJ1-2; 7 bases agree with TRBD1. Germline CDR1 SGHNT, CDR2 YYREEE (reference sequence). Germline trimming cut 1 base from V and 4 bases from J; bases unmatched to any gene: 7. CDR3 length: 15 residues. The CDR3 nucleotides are TGTGCCAGCAGCTTGCCGTCGCAGGGGGGCTATGGCTACACCTTC. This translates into CASSLPSQGGYGYTF.

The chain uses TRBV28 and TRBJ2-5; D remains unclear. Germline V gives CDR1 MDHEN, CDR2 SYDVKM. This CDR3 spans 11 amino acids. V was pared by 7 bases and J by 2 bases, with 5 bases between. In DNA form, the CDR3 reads TGTGCCAGCATTGGTCAAGAGACCCAGTACTTC. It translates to CASIGQETQYF.

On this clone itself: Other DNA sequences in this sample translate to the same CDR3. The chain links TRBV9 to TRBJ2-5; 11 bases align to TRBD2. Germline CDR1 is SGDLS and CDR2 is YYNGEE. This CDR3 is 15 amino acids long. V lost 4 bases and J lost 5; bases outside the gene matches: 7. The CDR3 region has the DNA TGTGCCAGCAGCATTAGCGGGAGGGCCTCGGAGACCCAGTACTTC. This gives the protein CASSISGRASETQYF.

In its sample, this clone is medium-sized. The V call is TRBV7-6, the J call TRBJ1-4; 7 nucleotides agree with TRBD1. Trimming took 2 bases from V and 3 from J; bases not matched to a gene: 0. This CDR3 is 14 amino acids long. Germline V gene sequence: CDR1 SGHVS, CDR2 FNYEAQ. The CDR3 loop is CASSLRGPNEKLFF. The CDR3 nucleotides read TGTGCCAGCAGCTTAAGGGGGCCTAATGAAAAACTGTTTTTT.

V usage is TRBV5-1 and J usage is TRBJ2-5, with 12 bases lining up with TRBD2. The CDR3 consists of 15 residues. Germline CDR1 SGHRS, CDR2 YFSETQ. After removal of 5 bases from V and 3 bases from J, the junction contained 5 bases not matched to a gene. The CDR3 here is CASRPLAGGEETQYF. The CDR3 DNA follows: TGCGCCAGCAGACCCCTAGCGGGAGGGGAAGAGACCCAGTACTTC.

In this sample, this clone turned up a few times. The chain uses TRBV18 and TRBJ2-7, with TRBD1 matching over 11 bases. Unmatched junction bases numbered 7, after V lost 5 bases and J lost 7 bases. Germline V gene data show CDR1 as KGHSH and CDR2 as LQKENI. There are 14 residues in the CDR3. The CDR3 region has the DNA TGTGCCAGCTCAAGGTTGGACAGGGGGCATGAGCAGTACTTC. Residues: CASSRLDRGHEQYF.

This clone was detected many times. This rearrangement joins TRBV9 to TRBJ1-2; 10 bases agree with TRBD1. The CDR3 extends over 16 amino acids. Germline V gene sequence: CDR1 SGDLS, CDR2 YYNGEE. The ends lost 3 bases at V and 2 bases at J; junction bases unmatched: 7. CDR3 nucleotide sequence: TGTGCCAGCAGCGCCTCCGGGACAGGGGACAACTATGGCTACACCTTC. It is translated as CASSASGTGDNYGYTF.

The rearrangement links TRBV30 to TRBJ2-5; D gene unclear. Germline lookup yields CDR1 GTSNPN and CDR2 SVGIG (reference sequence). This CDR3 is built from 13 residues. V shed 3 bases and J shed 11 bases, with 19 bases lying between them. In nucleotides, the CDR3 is TGTGCCTGGAGCAATACTTACAAGTCCAAACAGTACTTC. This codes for CAWSNTYKSKQYF.

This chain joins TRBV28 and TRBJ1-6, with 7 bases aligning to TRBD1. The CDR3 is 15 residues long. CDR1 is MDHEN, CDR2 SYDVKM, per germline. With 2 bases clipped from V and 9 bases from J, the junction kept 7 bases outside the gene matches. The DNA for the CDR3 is TGTGCCAGCAGTTTAGAAACAGGGGTTACTTCACCCCTCCACTTT. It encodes CASSLETGVTSPLHF.

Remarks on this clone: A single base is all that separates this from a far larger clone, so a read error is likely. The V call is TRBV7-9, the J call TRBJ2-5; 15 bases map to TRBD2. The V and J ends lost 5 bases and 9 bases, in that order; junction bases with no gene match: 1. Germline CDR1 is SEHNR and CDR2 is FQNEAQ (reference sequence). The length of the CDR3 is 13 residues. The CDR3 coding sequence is TGTGCCAGCAGCGGACTAGCGGGAGGGGCCCAGTACTTC. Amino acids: CASSGLAGGAQYF.

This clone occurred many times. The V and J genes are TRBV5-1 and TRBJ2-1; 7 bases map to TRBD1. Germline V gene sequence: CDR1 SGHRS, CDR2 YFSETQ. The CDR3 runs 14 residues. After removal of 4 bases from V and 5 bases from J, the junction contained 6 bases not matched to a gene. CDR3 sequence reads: CASSPDRADNEQFF. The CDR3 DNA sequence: TGCGCCAGCAGCCCAGACAGGGCCGACAATGAGCAGTTCTTC.

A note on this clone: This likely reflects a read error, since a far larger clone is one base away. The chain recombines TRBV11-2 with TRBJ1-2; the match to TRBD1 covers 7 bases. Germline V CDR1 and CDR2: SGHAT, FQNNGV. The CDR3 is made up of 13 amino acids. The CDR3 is CASSPTGNYGNTF. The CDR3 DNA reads TGTGCCAGCAGCCCGACAGGGAACTATGGCAACACCTTC.

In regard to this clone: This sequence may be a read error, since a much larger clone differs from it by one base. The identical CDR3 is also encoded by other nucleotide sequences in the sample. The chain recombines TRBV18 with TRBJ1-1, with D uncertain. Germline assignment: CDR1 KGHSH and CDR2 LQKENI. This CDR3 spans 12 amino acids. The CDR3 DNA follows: TGTGCCAGCTCACCAGGTAGCACTGAAGCCTTCTTT. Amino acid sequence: CASSPGSTEAFF. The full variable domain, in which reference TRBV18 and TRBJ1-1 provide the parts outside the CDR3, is NAGVMQNPRHLVRRRGQEARLRCSPMKGHSHVYWYRQLPEEGLKFMVYLQKENIIDESGMPKERFSAEFPKEGPSILRIQQVVRGDSAAYFCASSPGSTEAFFGQGTRLTVV.

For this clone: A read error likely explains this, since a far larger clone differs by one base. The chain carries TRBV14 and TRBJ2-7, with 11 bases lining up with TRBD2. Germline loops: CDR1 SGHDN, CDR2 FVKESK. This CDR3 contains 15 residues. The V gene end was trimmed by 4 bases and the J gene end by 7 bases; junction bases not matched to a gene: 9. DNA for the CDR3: TGTGCCAGCAGCCCAATACTAGCGGGAGTGGGAGAGCAGTACTTC. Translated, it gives CASSPILAGVGEQYF. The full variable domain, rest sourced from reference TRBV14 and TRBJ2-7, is EAGVTQFPSHSVIEKGQTVTLRCDPISGHDNLYWYRRVMGKEIKFLLHFVKESKQDESGMPNNRFLAERTGGTYSTLKVQPAELEDSGVYFCASSPILAGVGEQYFGPGTRLTVT.

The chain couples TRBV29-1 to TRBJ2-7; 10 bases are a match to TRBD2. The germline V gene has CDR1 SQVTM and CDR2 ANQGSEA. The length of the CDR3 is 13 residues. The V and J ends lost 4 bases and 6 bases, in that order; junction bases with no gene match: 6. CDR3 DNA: TGCAGCGTTGTCCTAGCGGGAGCGGGCGAGCAGTACTTC. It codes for CSVVLAGAGEQYF.

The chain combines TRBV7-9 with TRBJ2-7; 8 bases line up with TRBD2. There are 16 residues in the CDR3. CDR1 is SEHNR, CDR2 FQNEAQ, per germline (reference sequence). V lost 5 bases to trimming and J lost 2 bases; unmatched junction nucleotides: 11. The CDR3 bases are TGTGCCAGCAGCCCCCGGGGGGGCGGGAGGACCTACGAGCAGTACTTC. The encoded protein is CASSPRGGGRTYEQYF.

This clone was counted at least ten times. Here the CDR3 reads CASRRRIDWTYEQYF. The CDR3 region has the DNA TGTGCCAGCCGACGAAGAATCGACTGGACCTACGAGCAGTACTTC. This chain joins TRBV6-1 and TRBJ2-7; D unclear. Per the germline V gene, CDR1 is MNHNS and CDR2 is SASEGT. The CDR3 covers 15 residues. V shed 8 bases and J shed 2 bases, with 19 bases lying between them.

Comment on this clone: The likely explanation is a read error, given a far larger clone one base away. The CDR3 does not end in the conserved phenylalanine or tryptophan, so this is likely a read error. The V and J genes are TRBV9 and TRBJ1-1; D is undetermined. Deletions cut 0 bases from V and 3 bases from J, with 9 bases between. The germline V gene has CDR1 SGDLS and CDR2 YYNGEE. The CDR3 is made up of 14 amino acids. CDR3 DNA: TGTGCCAGCAGCGTAGGCCAGATTTACACTGAAGCTTTCCTT. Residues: CASSVGQIYTEAFL.

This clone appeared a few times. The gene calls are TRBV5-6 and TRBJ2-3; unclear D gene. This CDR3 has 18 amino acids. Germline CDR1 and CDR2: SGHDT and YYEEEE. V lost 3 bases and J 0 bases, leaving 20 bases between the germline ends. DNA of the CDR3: TGTGCCAGCAGCTCATCATACCCGTATACCCCAAGCACAGATACGCAGTATTTT. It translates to CASSSSYPYTPSTDTQYF.

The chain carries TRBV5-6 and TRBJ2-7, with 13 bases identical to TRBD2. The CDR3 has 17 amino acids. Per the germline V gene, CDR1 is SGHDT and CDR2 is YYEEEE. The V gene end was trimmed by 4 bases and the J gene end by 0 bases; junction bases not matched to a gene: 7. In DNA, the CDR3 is TGTGCCAGCAGCCTGAGACTAGCGGGAGGTTACTCCTACGAGCAGTACTTC. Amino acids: CASSLRLAGGYSYEQYF.

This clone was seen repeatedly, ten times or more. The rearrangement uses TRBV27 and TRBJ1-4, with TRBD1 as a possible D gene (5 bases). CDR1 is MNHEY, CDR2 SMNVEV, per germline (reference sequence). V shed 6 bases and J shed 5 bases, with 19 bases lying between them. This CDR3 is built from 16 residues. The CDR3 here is CASRERAGTENEKLFF. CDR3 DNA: TGTGCCAGCAGGGAAAGAGCTGGGACCGAGAATGAAAAACTGTTTTTT.

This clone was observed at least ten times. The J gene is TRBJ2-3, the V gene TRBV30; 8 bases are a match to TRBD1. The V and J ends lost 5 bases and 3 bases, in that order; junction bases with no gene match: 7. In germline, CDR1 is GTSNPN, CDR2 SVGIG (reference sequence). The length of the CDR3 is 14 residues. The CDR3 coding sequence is TGTGCCTGGGGGGGGACAGGAGCAACAGATACGCAGTATTTT. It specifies CAWGGTGATDTQYF.

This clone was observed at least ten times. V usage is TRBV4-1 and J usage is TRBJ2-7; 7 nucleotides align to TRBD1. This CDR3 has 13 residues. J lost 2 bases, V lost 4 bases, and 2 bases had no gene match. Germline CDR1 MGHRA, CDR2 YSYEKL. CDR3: CASSRGTAYEQYF. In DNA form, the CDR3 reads TGCGCCAGCAGCCGAGGGACAGCCTACGAGCAGTACTTC.

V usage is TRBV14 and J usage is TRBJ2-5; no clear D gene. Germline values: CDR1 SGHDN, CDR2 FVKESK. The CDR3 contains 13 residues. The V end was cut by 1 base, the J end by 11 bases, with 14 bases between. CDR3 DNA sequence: TGTGCCAGCAGCCAAGTGCGGTCCGGAGAGCAGTACTTC. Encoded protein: CASSQVRSGEQYF.

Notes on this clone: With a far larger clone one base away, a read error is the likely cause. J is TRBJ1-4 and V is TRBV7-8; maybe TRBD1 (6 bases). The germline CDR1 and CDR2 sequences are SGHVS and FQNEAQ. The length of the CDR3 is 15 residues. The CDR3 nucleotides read TGTGCCGGCAGCTTAGCGTCACAGGGACGTGAAAAACTGTTTTTT. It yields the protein CAGSLASQGREKLFF.

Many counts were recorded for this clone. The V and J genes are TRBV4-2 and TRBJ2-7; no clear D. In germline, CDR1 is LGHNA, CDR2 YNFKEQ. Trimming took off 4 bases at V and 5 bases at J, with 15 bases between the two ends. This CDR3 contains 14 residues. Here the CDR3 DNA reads TGTGCCAGCAGCCCCCCCGCCCCGTGGGACGAGCAGTACTTC. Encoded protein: CASSPPAPWDEQYF.

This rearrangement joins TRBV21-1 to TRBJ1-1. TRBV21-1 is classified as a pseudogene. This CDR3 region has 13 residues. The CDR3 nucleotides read TGTGCCAGCAGTGGAGGATTCCGGTCTGAAGCTTTCTTT. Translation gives CASSGGFRSEAFF.

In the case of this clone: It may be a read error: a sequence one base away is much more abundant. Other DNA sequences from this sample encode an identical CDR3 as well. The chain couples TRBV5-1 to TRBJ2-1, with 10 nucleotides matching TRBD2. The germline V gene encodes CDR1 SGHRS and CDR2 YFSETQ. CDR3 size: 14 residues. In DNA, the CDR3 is TGCGCCAGCGGGCCGGGACTAGCGACAAATGAGCAATTCTTC. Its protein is CASGPGLATNEQFF.

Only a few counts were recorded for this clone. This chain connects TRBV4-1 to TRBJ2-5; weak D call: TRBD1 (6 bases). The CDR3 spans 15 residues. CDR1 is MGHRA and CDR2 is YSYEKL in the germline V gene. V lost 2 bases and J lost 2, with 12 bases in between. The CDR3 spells CASSQLSGEQETQYF. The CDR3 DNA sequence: TGCGCCAGCAGCCAACTATCAGGGGAACAAGAGACCCAGTACTTC.

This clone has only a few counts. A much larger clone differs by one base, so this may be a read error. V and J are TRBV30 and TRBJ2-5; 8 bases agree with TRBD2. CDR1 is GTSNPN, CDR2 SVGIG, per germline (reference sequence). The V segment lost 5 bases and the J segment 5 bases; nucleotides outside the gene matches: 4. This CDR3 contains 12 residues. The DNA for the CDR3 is TGTGCCTGGGAAGGCGGGGGGGAGACCCAGTACTTC. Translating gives CAWEGGGETQYF.